The clone carrying this TCR beta chain showed up just a few times. Its cognate antigen is unknown. This CDR3 is 13 amino acids long. V lost 4 bases, J lost 8 bases, and 7 bases stayed unmatched. Germline loops: CDR1 SGHRS, CDR2 YFSETQ. The entry originates in a study of cytomegalovirus exposure and HLA in healthy donors. Primers included in the PCR were 60 Vbeta and 13 Jbeta primers. The repertoire was sequenced with immunoSEQ multiplex PCR; TCRdb's copy has only in-frame clones and lacks some. The top ten hold around 10% of the sample, which has more than 65,000 clones, roughly four fifths seen once. Notes on the study in general: In a later analysis, productive TCRs from donors in an Asian-associated ancestry cluster reportedly carried fewer N-insertions than the cohort mean. The investigators catalogued 150 to 200 TCR beta chains as cytomegalovirus-associated.

Source material: PBMCs. The rearrangement joins TRBV5-1 to TRBJ1-2; TRBD1 matches 8 bases. The origin of this receptor is a woman aged 60-70 years in good health and CMV-seropositive. In DNA, the CDR3 is TGCGCCAGCAGCCCGACAGGGGTTGAAGGCTACACCTTC. Its protein product is CASSPTGVEGYTF.